The 8 T cell receptor beta chains listed next were all sequenced from one sample in a study of blood T cell repertoires in COVID-19. TCRdb keeps only in-frame clones here, not all; method: immunoSEQ multiplex PCR. The data show some 180,000 clones, roughly three quarters seen once. Sequenced material: peripheral blood. These receptors all stem from a woman in her fifties or sixties with active or convalescent COVID-19.

The chain uses TRBV28 and TRBJ2-3; possibly TRBD2 for D (6 bases). This CDR3 is built from 12 residues. CDR1 is MDHEN and CDR2 is SYDVKM in the germline V gene. V was pared by 6 bases and J by 14 bases, with 18 bases between. The CDR3 reads CASRNFPGGWYF. The CDR3 DNA reads as TGTGCCAGCAGAAATTTCCCTGGAGGGTGGTATTTT.

J is TRBJ1-3 and V is TRBV28, with D possibly TRBD1 on 5 matching bases. The CDR3 is 16 amino acids. V dropped 5 bases and J dropped 6 bases, with 20 bases sitting between them. In germline, CDR1 is MDHEN, CDR2 SYDVKM. The CDR3 here is CASSPPGLLGKNTIYF. CDR3 nucleotides: TGTGCCAGCAGTCCCCCGGGACTTTTAGGCAAAAACACCATATATTTT.

There are a few counts of this clone. In nucleotides, the CDR3 is TGTGCCAGCAGCTTAGGATGGCGGGACCTCTTCATGAACACTGAAGCTTTCTTT. Residues: CASSLGWRDLFMNTEAFF. V is TRBV7-8 and J is TRBJ1-1, with D possibly matching TRBD1 (5 bases). Between the trimmed V and J ends, which lost 1 base and 0 bases, there was a span of 18 bases. CDR3 length: 18 residues. The V gene's germline CDR1 is SGHVS and CDR2 FQNEAQ.

The chain recombines TRBV23-1 with TRBJ2-1; TRBD2 is a possible D gene (7 bases). Being an ORF, TRBV23-1 has a function that is uncertain. This CDR3 is 15 amino acids long. Trimming shortened V by 10 bases and J by 6 bases, and 22 bases separated the two germline ends. CDR3 DNA sequence: TGCGCCACCCCCAAGGGGGGCGGGAGTTGCAATGAGCAGTTCTTC. This translates into CATPKGGGSCNEQFF.

The chain joins TRBV28 to TRBJ1-1; TRBD1 is a possible D gene (6 bases). Germline lookup yields CDR1 MDHEN and CDR2 SYDVKM. The CDR3 is 14 residues long. V lost 7 bases and J 4 bases, leaving 16 bases between the germline ends. This CDR3 reads CASNPLDRITEAFF. The DNA for the CDR3 is TGTGCCAGCAATCCATTGGACAGAATCACTGAAGCTTTCTTT.

J is TRBJ2-3 and V is TRBV28, with 7 positions matching TRBD2. Germline loops: CDR1 MDHEN, CDR2 SYDVKM. CDR3 length: 16 amino acids. J was trimmed by 2 bases and V by 3 bases; bases with no gene match: 8. The CDR3 nucleotides read TGTGCCAGCAGTTTTGGGGGGGTCGTCACCACAGATACGCAGTATTTT. Residues: CASSFGGVVTTDTQYF.

This chain connects TRBV28 to TRBJ2-7; D unclear. CDR1 and CDR2 (germline): MDHEN, SYDVKM. The CDR3 loop spans 14 amino acids. The germline V and J ends were trimmed by 7 bases and 2 bases, with 15 bases remaining between them. CDR3 in amino acids: CASTQMGRTYEQYF. In DNA form, the CDR3 reads TGTGCCAGCACCCAGATGGGCCGAACCTACGAGCAGTACTTC.

The V gene is TRBV20-1, the J gene TRBJ1-4; D gene unclear. From germline, CDR1 is DFQATT and CDR2 SNEGSKA (reference sequence). The CDR3 has 10 residues. Between the trimmed V and J ends, which lost 3 bases and 11 bases, there was a span of 7 bases. Here the CDR3 reads CSARQAKLFF. The CDR3 nucleotides read TGCAGTGCTAGGCAGGCGAAACTGTTTTTT.